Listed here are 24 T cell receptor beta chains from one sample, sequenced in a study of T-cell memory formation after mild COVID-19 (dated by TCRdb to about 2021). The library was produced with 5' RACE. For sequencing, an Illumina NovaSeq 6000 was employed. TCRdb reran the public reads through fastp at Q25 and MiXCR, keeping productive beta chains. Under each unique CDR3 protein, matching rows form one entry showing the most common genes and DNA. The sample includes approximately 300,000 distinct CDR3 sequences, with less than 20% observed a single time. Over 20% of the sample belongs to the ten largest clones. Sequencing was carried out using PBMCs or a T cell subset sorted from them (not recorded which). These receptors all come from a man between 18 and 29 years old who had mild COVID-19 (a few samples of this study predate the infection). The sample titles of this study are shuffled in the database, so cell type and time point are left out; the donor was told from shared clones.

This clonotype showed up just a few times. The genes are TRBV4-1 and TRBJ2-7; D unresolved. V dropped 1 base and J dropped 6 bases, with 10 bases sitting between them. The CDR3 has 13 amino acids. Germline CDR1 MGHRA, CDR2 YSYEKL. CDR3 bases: TGCGCCAGCAGCCAAGCTCCAGGACCCGAGCAGTACGTC. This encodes CASSQAPGPEQYV.

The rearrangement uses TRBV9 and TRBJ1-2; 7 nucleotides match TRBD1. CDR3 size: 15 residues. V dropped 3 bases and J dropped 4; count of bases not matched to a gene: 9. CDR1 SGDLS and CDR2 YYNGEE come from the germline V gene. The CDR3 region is CASSGGTDSGYGYTF. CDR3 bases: TGTGCCAGCAGCGGGGGGACAGACTCTGGCTATGGCTACACCTTC.

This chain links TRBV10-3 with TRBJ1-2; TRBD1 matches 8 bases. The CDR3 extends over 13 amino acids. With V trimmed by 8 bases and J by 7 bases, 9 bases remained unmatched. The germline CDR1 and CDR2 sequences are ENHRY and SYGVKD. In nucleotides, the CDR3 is TGTGCCATCGGGCCGGACAGGGAGAGTGGCTACACCTTC. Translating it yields CAIGPDRESGYTF.

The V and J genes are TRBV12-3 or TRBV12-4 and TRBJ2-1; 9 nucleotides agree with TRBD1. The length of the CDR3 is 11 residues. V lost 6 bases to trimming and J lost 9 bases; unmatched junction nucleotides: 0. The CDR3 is CASRGQGEQFF. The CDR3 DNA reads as TGTGCCAGCAGGGGACAGGGTGAGCAGTTCTTC.

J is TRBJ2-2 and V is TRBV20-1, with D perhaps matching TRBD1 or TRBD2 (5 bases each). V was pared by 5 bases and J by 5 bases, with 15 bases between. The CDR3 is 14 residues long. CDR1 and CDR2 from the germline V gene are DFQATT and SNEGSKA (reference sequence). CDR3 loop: CSAEQASWTGELFF. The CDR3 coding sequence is TGCAGTGCTGAACAGGCTAGCTGGACCGGGGAGCTGTTTTTT.

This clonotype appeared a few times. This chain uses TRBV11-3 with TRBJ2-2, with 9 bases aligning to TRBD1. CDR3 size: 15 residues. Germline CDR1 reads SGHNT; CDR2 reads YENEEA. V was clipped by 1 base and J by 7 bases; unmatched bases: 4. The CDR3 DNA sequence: TGTGCCAGCAGCTTAGGGACAGGGGCCGGCGGGGAGCTGTTTTTT. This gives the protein CASSLGTGAGGELFF. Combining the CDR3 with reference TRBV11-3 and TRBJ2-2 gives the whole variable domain EAGVVQSPRYKIIEKKQPVAFWCNPISGHNTLYWYLQNLGQGPELLIRYENEEAVDDSQLPKDRFSAERLKGVDSTLKIQPAELGDSAVYLCASSLGTGAGGELFFGEGSRLTVL.

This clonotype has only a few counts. This CDR3 reads CSDLGAGYGYTF. CDR3 in DNA: TGCAGTGACCTTGGGGCAGGCTATGGCTACACCTTC. The V gene is TRBV29-1, the J gene TRBJ1-2, with D possibly TRBD1 on 5 matching bases. The germline gives CDR1 SQVTM, CDR2 ANQGSEA. This CDR3 is built from 12 residues. Together with reference TRBV29-1 and TRBJ1-2, the CDR3 gives the full variable domain: SAVISQKPSRDICQRGTSLTIQCQVDSQVTMMFWYRQQPGQSLTLIATANQGSEATYESGFVIDKFPISRPNLTFSTLTVSNMSPEDSSIYLCSDLGAGYGYTFGSGTRLTVV.

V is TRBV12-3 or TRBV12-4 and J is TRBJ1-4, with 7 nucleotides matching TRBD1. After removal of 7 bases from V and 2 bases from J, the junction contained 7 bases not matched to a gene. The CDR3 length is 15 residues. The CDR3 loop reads CASTLRDSTNEKLFF. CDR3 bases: TGTGCCAGCACCCTTCGGGACAGTACTAATGAAAAACTGTTTTTT.

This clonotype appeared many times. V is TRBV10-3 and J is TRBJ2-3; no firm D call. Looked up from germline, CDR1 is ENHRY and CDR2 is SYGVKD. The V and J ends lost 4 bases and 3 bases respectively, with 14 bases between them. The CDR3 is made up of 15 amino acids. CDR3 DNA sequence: TGTGCCATCAGTGTCAGCATGGGTCGTACAGATACGCAGTATTTT. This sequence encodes CAISVSMGRTDTQYF.

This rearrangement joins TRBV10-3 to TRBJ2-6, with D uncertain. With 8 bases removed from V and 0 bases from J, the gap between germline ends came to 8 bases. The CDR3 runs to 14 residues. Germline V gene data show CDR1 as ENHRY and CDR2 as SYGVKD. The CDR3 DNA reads TGTGCCATCCAGTCTAGCTCTGGGGCCAACGTCCTGACTTTC. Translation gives CAIQSSSGANVLTF.

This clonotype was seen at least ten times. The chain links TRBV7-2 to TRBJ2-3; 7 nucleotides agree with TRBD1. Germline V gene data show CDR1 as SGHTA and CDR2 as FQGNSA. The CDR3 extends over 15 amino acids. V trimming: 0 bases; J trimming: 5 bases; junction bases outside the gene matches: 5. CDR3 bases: TGTGCCAGCAGCTTAGCGGATACAGGGGTAGATACGCAGTATTTT. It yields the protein CASSLADTGVDTQYF.

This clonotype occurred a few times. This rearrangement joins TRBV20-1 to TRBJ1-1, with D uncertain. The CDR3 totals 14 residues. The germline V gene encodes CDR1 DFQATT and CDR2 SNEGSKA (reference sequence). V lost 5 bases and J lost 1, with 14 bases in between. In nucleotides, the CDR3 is TGCAGTGCTCCATCGACGGGCGCGAACACTGAAGCTTTCTTT. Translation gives CSAPSTGANTEAFF.

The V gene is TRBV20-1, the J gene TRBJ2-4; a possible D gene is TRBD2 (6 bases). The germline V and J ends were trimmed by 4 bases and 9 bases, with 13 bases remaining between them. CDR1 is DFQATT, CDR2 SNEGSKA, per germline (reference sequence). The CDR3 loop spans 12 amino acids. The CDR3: CSAKAGSTIQYF. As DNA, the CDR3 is TGCAGTGCTAAGGCGGGATCTACCATTCAGTACTTC.

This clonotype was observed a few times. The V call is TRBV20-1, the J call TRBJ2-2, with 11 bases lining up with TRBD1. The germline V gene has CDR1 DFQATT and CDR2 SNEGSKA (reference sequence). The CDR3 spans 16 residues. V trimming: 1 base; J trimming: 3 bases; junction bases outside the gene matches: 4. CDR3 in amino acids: CSARARTGGYTGELFF. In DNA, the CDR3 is TGCAGTGCTAGAGCCCGGACAGGGGGCTACACCGGGGAGCTGTTTTTT.

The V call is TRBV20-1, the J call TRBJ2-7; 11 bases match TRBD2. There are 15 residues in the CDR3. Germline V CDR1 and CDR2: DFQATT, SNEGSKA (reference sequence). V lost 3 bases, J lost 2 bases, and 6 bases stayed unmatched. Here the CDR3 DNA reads TGCAGTGCTAGCCCTACTAGCGGGGGACCCTACGAGCAGTACTTC. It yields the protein CSASPTSGGPYEQYF.

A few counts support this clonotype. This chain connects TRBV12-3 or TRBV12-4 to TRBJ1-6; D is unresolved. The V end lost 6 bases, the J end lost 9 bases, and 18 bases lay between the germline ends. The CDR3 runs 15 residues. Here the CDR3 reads CASRNRVVGFSPLHF. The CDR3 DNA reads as TGTGCCAGCAGAAACCGGGTGGTGGGTTTTTCACCCCTCCACTTT.

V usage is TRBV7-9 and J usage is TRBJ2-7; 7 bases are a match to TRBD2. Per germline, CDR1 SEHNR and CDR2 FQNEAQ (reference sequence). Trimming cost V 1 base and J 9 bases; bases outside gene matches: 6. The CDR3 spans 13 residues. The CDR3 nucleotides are TGTGCCAGCAGCTTAGGACCCTCGGGAGGGCAGTACTTC. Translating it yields CASSLGPSGGQYF. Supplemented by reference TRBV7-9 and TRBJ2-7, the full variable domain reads DTGVSQNPRHKITKRGQNVTFRCDPISEHNRLYWYRQTLGQGPEFLTYFQNEAQLEKSRLLSDRFSAERPKGSFSTLEIQRTEQGDSAMYLCASSLGPSGGQYFGPGTRLTVT.

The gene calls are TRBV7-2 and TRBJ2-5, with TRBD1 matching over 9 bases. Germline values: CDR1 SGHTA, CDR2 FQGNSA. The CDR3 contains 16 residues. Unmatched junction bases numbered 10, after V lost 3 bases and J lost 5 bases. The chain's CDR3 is CASSFASDRGRETQYF. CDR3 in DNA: TGTGCCAGCAGCTTTGCCTCGGACAGGGGAAGGGAGACCCAGTACTTC.

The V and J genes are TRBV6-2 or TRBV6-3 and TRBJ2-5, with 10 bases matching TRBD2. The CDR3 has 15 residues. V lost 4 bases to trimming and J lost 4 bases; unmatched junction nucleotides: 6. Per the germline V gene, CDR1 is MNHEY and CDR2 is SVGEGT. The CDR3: CASSFTSGEPETQYF. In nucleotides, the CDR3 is TGTGCCAGCAGTTTCACTAGCGGGGAGCCAGAGACCCAGTACTTC.

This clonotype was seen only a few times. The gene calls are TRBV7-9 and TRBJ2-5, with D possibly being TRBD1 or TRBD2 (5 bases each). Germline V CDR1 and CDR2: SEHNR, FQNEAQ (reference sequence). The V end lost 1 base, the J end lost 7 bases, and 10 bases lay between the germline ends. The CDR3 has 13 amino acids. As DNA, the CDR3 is TGTGCCAGCAGCTTAGGAGGGACCCGGACCCAGTACTTC. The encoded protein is CASSLGGTRTQYF.

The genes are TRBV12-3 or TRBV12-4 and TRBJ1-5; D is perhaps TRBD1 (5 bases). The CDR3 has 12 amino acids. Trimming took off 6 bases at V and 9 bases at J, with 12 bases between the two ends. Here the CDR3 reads CASSYTGGPQHF. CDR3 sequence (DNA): TGTGCCAGCAGCTACACAGGCGGGCCCCAGCATTTT.

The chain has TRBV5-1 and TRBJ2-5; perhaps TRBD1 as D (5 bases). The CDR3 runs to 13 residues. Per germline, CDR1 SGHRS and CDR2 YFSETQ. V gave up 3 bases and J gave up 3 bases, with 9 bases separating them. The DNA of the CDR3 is TGCGCCAGCAGCTCTCTAGGGGAAGAGACCCAGTACTTC. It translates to CASSSLGEETQYF.

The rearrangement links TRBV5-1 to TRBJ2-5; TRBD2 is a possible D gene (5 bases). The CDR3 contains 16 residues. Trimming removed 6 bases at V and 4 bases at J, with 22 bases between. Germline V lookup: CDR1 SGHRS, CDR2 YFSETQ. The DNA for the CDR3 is TGCGCCAGCACCCCCTTGGGCGGGCAGGAACGAGAGACCCAGTACTTC. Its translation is CASTPLGGQERETQYF.

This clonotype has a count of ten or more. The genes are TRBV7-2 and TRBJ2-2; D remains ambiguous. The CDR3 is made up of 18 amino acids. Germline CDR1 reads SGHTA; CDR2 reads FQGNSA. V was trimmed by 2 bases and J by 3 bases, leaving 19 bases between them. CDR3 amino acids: CASSLFSVLGEYTGELFF. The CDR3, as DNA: TGTGCCAGCAGCTTATTCAGCGTTCTTGGGGAATACACCGGGGAGCTGTTTTTT. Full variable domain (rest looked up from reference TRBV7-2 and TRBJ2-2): GAGVSQSPSNKVTEKGKDVELRCDPISGHTALYWYRQSLGQGLEFLIYFQGNSAPDKSGLPSDRFSAERTGGSVSTLTIQRTQQEDSAVYLCASSLFSVLGEYTGELFFGEGSRLTVL.